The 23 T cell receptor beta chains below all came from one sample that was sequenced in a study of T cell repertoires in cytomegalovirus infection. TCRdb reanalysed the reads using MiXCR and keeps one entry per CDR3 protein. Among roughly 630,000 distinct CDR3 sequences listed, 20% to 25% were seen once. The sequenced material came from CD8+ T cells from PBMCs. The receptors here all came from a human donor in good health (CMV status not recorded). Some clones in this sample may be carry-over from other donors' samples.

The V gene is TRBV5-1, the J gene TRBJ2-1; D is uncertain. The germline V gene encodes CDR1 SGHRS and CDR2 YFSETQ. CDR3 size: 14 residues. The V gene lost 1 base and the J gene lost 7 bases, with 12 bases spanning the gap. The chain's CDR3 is CASSLWPEVNEQFF. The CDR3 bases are TGCGCCAGCAGCTTGTGGCCTGAGGTTAATGAGCAGTTCTTC.

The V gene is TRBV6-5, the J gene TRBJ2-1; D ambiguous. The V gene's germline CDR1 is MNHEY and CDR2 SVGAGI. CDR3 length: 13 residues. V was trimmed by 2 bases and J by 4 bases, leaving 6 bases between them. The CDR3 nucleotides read TGTGCCAGCAGTTACGCGATTTACAATGAGCAGTTCTTC. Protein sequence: CASSYAIYNEQFF.

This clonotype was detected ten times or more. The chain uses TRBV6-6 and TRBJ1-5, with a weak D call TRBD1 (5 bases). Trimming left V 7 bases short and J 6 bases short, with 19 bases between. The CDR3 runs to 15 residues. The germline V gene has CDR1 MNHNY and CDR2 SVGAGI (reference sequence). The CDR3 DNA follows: TGTGCCAGCACTACCCGTGGGGGAGGTGGTCAGCCCCAGCATTTT. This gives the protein CASTTRGGGGQPQHF.

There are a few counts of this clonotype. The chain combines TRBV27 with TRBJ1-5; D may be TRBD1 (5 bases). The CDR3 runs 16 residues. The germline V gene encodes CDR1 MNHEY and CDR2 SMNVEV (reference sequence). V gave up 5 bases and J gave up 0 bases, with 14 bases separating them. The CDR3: CASSPSMGDSNQPQHF. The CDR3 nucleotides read TGTGCCAGCAGTCCCTCAATGGGGGATAGCAATCAGCCCCAGCATTTT.

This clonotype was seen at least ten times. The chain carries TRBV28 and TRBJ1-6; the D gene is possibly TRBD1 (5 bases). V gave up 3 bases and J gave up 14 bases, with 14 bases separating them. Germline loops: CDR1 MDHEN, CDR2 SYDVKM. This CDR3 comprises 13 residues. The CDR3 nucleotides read TGTGCCAGCAGTTTCGAGGGGTCCATAACCCTCCACTTT. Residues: CASSFEGSITLHF. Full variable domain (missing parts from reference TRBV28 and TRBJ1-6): DVKVTQSSRYLVKRTGEKVFLECVQDMDHENMFWYRQDPGLGLRLIYFSYDVKMKEKGDIPEGYSVSREKKERFSLILESASTNQTSMYLCASSFEGSITLHFGNGTRLTVT.

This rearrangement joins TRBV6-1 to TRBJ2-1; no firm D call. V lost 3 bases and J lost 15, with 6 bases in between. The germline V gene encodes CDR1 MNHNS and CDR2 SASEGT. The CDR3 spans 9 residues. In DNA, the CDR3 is TGTGCCAGCAGTGACGTGCGGTTCTTC. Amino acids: CASSDVRFF.

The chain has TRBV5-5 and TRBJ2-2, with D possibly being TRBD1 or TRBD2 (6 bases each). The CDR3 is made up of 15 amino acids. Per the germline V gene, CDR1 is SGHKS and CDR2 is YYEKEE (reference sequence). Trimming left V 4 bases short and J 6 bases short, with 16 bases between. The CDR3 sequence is CASSPLEGVPGELFF. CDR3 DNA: TGTGCCAGCAGCCCCCTGGAGGGGGTGCCCGGGGAGCTGTTTTTT.

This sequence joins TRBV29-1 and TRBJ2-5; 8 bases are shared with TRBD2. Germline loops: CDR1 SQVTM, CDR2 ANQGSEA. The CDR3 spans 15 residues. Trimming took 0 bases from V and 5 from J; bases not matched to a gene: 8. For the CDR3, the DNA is TGCAGCGTTGAAGATCATGGTAGCGGGGTTGAGACCCAGTACTTC. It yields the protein CSVEDHGSGVETQYF.

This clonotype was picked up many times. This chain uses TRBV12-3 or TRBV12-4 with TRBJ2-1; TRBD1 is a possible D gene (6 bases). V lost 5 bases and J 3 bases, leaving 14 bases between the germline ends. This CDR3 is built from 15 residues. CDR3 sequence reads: CASSHGTWGYNEQFF. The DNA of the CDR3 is TGTGCCAGCAGTCACGGGACATGGGGCTACAATGAGCAGTTCTTC.

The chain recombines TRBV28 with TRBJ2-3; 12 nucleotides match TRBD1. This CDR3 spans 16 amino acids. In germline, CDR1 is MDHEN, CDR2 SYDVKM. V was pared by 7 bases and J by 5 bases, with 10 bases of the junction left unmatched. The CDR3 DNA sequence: TGTGCCAGCAAACCTCCGGGACAGGGGGCGAGAGATACGCAGTATTTT. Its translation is CASKPPGQGARDTQYF.

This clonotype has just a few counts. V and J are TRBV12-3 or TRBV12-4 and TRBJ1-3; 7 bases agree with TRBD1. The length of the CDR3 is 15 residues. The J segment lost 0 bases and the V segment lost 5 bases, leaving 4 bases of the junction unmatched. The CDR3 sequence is CASSQRDSSGNTIYF. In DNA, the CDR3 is TGTGCCAGCAGTCAACGGGACAGCTCTGGAAACACCATATATTTT.

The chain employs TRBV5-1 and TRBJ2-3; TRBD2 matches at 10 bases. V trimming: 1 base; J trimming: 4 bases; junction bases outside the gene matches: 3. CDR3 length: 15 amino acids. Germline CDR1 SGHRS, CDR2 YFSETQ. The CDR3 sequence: CASSLFSGGADTQYF. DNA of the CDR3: TGCGCCAGCAGCTTGTTCAGCGGGGGGGCAGATACGCAGTATTTT.

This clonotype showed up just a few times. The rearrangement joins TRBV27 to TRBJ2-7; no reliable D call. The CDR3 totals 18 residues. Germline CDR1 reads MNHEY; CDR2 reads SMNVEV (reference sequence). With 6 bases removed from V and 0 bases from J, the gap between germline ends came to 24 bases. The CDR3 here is CASSDLGFSSSGSYEQYF. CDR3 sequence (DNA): TGTGCCAGCAGCGATCTGGGTTTTAGTAGCAGTGGCTCCTACGAGCAGTACTTC.

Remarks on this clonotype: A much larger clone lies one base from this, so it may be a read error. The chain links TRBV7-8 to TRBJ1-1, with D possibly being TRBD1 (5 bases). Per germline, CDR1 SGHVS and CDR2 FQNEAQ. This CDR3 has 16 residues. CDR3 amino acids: CVSSLEAAARGTEAFF. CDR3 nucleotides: TGTGTCAGCAGCTTAGAGGCGGCAGCTAGGGGCACTGAAGCTTTCTTT.

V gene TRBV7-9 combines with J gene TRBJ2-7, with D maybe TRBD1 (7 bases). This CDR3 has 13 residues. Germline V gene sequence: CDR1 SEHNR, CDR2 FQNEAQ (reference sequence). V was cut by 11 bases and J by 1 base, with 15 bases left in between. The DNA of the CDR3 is TGTGCCGCCGGGCGGGACAGTTCCTACGAGCAGTACTTC. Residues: CAAGRDSSYEQYF.

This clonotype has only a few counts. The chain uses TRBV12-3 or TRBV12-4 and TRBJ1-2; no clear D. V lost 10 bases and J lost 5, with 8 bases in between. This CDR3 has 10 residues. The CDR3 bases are TGTGCCACCGAGGCTTATGGCTACACCTTC. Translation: CATEAYGYTF.

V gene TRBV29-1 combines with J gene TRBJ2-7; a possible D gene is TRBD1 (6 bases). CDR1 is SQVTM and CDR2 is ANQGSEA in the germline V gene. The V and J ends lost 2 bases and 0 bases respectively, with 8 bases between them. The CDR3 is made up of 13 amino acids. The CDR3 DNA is TGCAGCGTTGAAAAGGACAGCTCCTACGAGCAGTACTTC. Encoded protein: CSVEKDSSYEQYF.

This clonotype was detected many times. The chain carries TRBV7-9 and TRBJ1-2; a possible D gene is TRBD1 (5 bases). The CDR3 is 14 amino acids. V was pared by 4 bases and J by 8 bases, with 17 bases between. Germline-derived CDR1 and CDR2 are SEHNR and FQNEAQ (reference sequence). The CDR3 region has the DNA TGTGCCAGCAGCTATACCGGGACCTCCAGCGGCTACACCTTC. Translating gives CASSYTGTSSGYTF.

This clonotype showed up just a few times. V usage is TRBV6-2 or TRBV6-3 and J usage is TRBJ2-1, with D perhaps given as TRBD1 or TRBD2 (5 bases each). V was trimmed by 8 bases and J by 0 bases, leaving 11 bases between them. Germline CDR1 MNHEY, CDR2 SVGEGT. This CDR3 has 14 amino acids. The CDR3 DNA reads TGTGCCAGCGAGGGACCAACCTCCTACAATGAGCAGTTCTTC. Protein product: CASEGPTSYNEQFF.

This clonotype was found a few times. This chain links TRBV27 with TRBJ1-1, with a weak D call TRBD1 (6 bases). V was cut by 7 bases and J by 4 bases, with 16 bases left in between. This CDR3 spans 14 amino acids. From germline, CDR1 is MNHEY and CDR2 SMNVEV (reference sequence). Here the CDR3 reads CASIHRAASTEAFF. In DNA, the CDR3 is TGTGCCAGCATCCACAGGGCAGCGAGCACTGAAGCTTTCTTT.

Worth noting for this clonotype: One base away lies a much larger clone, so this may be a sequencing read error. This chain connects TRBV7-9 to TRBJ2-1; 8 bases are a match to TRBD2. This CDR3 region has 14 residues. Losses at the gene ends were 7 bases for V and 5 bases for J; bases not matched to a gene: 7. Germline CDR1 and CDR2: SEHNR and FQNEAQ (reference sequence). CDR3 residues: CASTPGGLDNEQFF. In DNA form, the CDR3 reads TGTGCCAGCACTCCCGGGGGACTAGACAATGAGCAGTTCTTC.

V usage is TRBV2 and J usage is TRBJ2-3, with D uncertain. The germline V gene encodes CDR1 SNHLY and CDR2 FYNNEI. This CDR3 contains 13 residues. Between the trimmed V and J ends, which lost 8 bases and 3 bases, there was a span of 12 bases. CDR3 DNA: TGTGCCAGCGGGGATCCGGAAACAGATACGCAGTATTTT. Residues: CASGDPETDTQYF.

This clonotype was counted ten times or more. The CDR3 DNA is TGTGCCAGCAGCATTGCCGGGACAGCGAGCTCCTATAATTCACCCCTCCACTTT. Residues: CASSIAGTASSYNSPLHF. The rearrangement links TRBV7-2 to TRBJ1-6; 7 bases are a match to TRBD1. The CDR3 covers 18 residues. The trim removed 5 bases at V and 0 bases at J, leaving 10 bases unmatched. CDR1 SGHTA and CDR2 FQGNSA come from the germline V gene.